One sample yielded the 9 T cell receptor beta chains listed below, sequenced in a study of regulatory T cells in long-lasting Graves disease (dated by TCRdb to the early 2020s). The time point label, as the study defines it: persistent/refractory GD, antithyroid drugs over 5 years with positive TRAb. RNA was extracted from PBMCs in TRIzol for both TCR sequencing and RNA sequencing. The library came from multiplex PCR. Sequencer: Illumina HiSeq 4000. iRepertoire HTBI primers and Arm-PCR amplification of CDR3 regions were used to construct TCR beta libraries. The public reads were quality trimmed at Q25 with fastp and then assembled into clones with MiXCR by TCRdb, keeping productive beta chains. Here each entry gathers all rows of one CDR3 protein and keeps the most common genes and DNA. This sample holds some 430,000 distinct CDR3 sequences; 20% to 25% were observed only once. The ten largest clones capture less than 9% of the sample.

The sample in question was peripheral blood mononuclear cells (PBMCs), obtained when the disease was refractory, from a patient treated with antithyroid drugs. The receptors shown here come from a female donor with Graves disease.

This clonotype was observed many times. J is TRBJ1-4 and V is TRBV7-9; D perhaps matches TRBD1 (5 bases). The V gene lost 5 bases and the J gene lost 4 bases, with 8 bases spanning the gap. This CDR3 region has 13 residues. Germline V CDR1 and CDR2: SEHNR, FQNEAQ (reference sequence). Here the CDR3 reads CASSMTDNEKLFF. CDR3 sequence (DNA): TGTGCCAGCAGCATGACAGATAATGAAAAACTGTTTTTT.

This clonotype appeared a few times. In nucleotides, the CDR3 is TGTGCCAGCAGCTTGGAGACAGGAGCCCACGAGCAGTACTTC. Translated: CASSLETGAHEQYF. This rearrangement joins TRBV5-5 to TRBJ2-7, with D maybe TRBD1 (6 bases). The germline gives CDR1 SGHKS, CDR2 YYEKEE (reference sequence). The CDR3 has 14 amino acids. V lost 0 bases and J lost 5, with 12 bases in between.

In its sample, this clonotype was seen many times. This CDR3 is CATRWDTTSYEQYF. The CDR3 DNA reads TGTGCCACCCGTTGGGACACCACCTCCTACGAGCAGTACTTC. The chain recombines TRBV19 with TRBJ2-7; TRBD1 might be the D (6 bases). The CDR3 is 14 residues long. V was cut by 10 bases and J by 0 bases, with 16 bases left in between. CDR1 LNHDA and CDR2 SQIVND come from the germline V gene (reference sequence). The variable domain in full, completed from reference TRBV19 and TRBJ2-7, reads DGGITQSPKYLFRKEGQNVTLSCEQNLNHDAMYWYRQDPGQGLRLIYYSQIVNDFQKGDIAEGYSVSREKKESFPLTVTSAQKNPTAFYLCATRWDTTSYEQYFGPGTRLTVT.

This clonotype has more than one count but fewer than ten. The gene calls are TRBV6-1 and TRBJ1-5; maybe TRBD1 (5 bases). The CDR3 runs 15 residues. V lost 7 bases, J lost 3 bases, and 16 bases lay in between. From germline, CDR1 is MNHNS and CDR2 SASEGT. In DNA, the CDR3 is TGTGCCAGCAACAAGGACATTCGGGCCAATCAGCCCCAGCATTTT. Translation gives CASNKDIRANQPQHF.

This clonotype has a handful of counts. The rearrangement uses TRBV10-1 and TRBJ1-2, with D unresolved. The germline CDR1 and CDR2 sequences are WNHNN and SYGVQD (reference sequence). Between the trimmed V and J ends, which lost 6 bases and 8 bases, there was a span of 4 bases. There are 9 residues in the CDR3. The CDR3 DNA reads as TGCGCCAGCAGCGAGGGCTACACCTTC. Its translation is CASSEGYTF.

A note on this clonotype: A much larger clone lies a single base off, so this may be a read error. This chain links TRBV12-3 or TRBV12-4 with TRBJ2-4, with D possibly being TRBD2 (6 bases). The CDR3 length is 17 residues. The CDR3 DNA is TGTGCCAGCAGTAACCCGGGACTCAAGGATGGCAAAAGCATTCAGTACTTC. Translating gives CASSNPGLKDGKSIQYF.

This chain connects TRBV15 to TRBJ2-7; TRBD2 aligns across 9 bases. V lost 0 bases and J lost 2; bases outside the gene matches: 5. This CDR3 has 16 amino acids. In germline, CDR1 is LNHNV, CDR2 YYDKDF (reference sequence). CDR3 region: CATSRDRAGGAYEQYF. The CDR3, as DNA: TGTGCCACCAGCAGAGACAGAGCGGGAGGAGCCTACGAGCAGTACTTC.

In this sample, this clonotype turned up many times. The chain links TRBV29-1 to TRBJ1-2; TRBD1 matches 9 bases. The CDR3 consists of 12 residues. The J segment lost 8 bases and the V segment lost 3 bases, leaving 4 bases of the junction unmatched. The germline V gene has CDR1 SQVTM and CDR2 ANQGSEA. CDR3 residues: CSVDGGQGGYTF. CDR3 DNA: TGCAGCGTTGATGGGGGACAGGGCGGCTACACCTTC. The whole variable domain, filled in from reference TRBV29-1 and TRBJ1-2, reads SAVISQKPSRDICQRGTSLTIQCQVDSQVTMMFWYRQQPGQSLTLIATANQGSEATYESGFVIDKFPISRPNLTFSTLTVSNMSPEDSSIYLCSVDGGQGGYTFGSGTRLTVV.

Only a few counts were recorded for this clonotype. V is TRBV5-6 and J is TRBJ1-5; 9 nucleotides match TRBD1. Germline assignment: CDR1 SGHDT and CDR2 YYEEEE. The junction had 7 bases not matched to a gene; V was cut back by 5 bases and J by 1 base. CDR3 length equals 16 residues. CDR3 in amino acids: CASSESGQGSNQPQHF. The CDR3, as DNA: TGTGCCAGCAGTGAATCGGGACAGGGAAGCAATCAGCCCCAGCATTTT.